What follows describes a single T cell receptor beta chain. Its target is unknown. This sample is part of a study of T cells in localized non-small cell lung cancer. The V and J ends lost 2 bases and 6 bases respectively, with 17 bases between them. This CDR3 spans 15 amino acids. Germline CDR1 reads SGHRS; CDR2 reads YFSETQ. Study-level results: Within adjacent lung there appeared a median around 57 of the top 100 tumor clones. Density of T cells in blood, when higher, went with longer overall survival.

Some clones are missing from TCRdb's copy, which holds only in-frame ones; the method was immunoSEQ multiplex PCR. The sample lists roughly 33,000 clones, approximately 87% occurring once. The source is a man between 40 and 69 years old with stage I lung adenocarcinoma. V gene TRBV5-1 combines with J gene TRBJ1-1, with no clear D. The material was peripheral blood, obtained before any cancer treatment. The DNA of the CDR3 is TGCGCCAGCAGCTTAACGAGGACGGGAAGGGCTGAAGCTTTCTTT. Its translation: CASSLTRTGRAEAFF. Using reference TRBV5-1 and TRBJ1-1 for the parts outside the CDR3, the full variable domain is KAGVTQTPRYLIKTRGQQVTLSCSPISGHRSVSWYQQTPGQGLQFLFEYFSETQRNKGNFPGRFSGRQFSNSRSEMNVSTLELGDSALYLCASSLTRTGRAEAFFGQGTRLTVV.